A selection of T cell receptor beta chains follows, all from one sample in a study of long-term antiretroviral therapy in people with HIV. Here immunoSEQ multiplex PCR was the method, and the copy in TCRdb shows in-frame clones only, minus some. The data contain 20,000 to 30,000 clones, more than 75% of them seen just once; the ten biggest clones take up approximately 9.2%. The sample here was unsorted PBMCs, taken 4.7 to 5 years after starting antiretroviral therapy. The receptors here all came from a man aged 40-55 years with HIV. CDR3s include the opening cysteine and the closing phenylalanine or tryptophan. A D gene is named only where the DNA matches it firmly. A row's size may be missing; if present it is once, few, many or a size class.

>14|.|TRBJ1-1|TRBV9|.
TGTGCCAGCAGCGTAGATCCGGGGGCGCGTGAAGCTTTCTTT
CASSVDPGAREAFF
>17|TRBD2|TRBJ2-1|TRBV7-9|.
TGTGCCAGCAGCTCGGGGGGACTAGCGGGAGTGTTCCATGAGCAGTTCTTC
CASSSGGLAGVFHEQFF
>15|TRBD1|TRBJ1-2|TRBV10-3|.
TGTGCCATCAGTGAGCCCGTCGACAGGGACGGCGGCTACACCTTC
CAISEPVDRDGGYTF
>16|TRBD2|TRBJ2-5|TRBV7-2|once
TGTGCCAGCAGCTTAGTGGCGGGAGGAAAGCGAGAGACCCAGTACTTC
CASSLVAGGKRETQYF
>15|TRBD2|TRBJ2-1|TRBV6-1|.
TGTGCCAGCAGTGAAGGTAGCGGGGGGCAAGATGAGCAGTTCTTC
CASSEGSGGQDEQFF
>14|.|TRBJ2-2|TRBV19|.
TGTGCCAGTACGAGGACACCGAACACCGGGGAGCTGTTTTTT
CASTRTPNTGELFF
>17|TRBD1|TRBJ1-1|TRBV28|.
TGTGCCAGCAGTTTAAAGGACAGGCGAAAAATGAACACTGAAGCTTTCTTT
CASSLKDRRKMNTEAFF
>14|.|TRBJ1-1|TRBV28|.
TGTGCCAGCAGTTTATTTCCGGGGAACACTGAAGCTTTCTTT
CASSLFPGNTEAFF
>16|TRBD1|TRBJ2-1|TRBV5-6|.
TGTGCCAGCAGCCCAGTCGACAGGGGGCGAGGAGCTGAGCAGTTCTTC
CASSPVDRGRGAEQFF
>14|.|TRBJ1-2|TRBV6-1|once
TGTGCCACTGCGTGGGCAGCCAAGGACTATGGCTACACCTTC
CATAWAAKDYGYTF
>15|TRBD2|TRBJ2-5|TRBV18|.
TGTGCCAGCTCACCTATGGGACTAGGGGGAGAGACCCAGTACTTC
CASSPMGLGGETQYF
>14|TRBD2|TRBJ2-1|TRBV5-4|.
TGTGCCAGCAACGGACTAGCGGGGGGTGGTGAGCAGTTCTTC
CASNGLAGGGEQFF
>12|.|TRBJ2-2|TRBV2|.
TGTGCCAGCAGACACGACACCGGGGAGCTGTTTTTT
CASRHDTGELFF
>12|.|TRBJ2-7|TRBV2|.
TGTGCCAGCAGTGAATTCGGTGACGAGCAGTACTTC
CASSEFGDEQYF
>16|TRBD2|TRBJ2-3|TRBV5-4|.
TGTGCCAGCAGCTTTCTAGCGGGAGTAGGAACAGATACGCAGTATTTT
CASSFLAGVGTDTQYF
>15|.|TRBJ2-5|TRBV28|.
TGTGCCAGCAGCCTGGTCGACTACAGCCTGGAGACCCAGTACTTC
CASSLVDYSLETQYF
>13|.|TRBJ1-1|TRBV5-1|.
TGCGCCAGCAGCTTGGCGGGGAGGGCTGAAGCTTTCTTT
CASSLAGRAEAFF
>12|.|TRBJ2-7|TRBV29-1|.
TGCAGCGCTTCAGACAGAAACTACGAGCAGTACTTC
CSASDRNYEQYF
>15|.|TRBJ2-6|TRBV7-6|once
TGTGCCAGCAGCTTAACAGGGTCTGGGGCCAACGTCCTGACTTTC
CASSLTGSGANVLTF
>16|.|TRBJ1-1|TRBV14|.
TGTGCCAGCAGCCAACTACTGGTAGGTTCGAACACTGAAGCTTTCTTT
CASSQLLVGSNTEAFF
>17|TRBD1|TRBJ2-7|TRBV4-3|.
TGCGCCAGCAGCCAAGACATGCGGGACAGGGCCCCCTACGAGCAGTACTTC
CASSQDMRDRAPYEQYF
>14|.|TRBJ2-7|TRBV10-2|.
TGCGCCAGCAGTCCCGCAGGGCTGGGCCCCGGGCAGTACTTC
CASSPAGLGPGQYF
>19|TRBD2|TRBJ2-6|TRBV30|.
TGTGCCTGGAGTGGAGCGGGGACTAGCGGGAGGGCTGGGGCCAACGTCCTGACTTTC
CAWSGAGTSGRAGANVLTF
>13|.|TRBJ1-5|TRBV19|.
TGTGCCAGTAGTATAGGAGGTCGGCAGCCCCAGCATTTT
CASSIGGRQPQHF
>14|.|TRBJ1-1|TRBV13|.
TGTGCCAGCAGCTTAGTTGGTAGTAACACTGAAGCTTTCTTT
CASSLVGSNTEAFF